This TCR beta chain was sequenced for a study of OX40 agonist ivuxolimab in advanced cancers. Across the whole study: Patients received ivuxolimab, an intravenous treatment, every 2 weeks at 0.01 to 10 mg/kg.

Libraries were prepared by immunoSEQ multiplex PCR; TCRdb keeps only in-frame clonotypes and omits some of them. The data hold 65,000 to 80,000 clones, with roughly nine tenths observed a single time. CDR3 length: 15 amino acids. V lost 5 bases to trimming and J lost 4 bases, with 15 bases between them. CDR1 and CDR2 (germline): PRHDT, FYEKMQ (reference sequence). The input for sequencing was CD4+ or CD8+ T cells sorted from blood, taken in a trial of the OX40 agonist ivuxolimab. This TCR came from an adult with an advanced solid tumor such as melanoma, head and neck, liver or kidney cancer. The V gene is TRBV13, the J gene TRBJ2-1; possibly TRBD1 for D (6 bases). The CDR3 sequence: CASSPRDTLYNEQFF. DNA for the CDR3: TGTGCCAGCAGCCCTCGGGACACCCTATACAATGAGCAGTTCTTC.